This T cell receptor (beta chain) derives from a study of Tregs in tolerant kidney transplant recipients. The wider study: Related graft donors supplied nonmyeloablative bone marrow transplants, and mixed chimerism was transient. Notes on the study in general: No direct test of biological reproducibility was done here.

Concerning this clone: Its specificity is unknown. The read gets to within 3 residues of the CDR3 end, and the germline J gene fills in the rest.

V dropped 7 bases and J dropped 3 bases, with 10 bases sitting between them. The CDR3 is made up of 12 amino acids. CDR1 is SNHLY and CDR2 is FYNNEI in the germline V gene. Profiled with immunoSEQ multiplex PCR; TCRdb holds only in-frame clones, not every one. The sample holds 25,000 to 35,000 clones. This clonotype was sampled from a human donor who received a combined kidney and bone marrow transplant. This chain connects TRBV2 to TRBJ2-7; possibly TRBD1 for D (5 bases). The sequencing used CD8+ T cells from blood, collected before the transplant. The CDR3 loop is CASTGQNYEQYF. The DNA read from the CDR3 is TGTGCCAGCACCGGACAAAACTACGAG.